These T cell receptor beta chains were read from a single sample in a study of T cell responses to AZD1222 COVID-19 vaccine. Sequencing was performed with immunoSEQ multiplex PCR; in TCRdb, only in-frame clones are kept and a portion is missing. The sample consists of 150,000 to 160,000 clones, 90% of them appearing once. This specimen was peripheral blood, taken on day 0 of AZD1222 vaccination. The receptors derive from an adult in good health. CDR3s include the opening cysteine and the closing phenylalanine or tryptophan. D genes are given only for firm matches. Only part of the rows carry a size: once, few, many, or a class if the clone is expanded.

-,TRBV5-8,16,TRBJ1-6,TRBD1,CASSWDRRNQNSPLHF,TGTGCCAGCAGCTGGGACAGAAGAAACCAAAATTCACCCCTCCACTTT
-,TRBV28,17,TRBJ2-1,-,CASTATGLLSSYNEQFF,TGTGCCAGCACGGCGACGGGACTTTTAAGCTCCTACAATGAGCAGTTCTTC
-,TRBV7-2,13,TRBJ1-1,-,CASSLEGRGEAFF,TGTGCCAGCAGCTTAGAGGGCAGGGGAGAAGCTTTCTTT
-,TRBV28,15,TRBJ1-4,-,CASREVGGTNEKLFF,TGTGCCAGCAGGGAGGTAGGGGGGACTAATGAAAAACTGTTTTTT
once,TRBV18,13,TRBJ2-3,-,CASLAKGTDTQYF,TGTGCCAGCTTAGCGAAGGGCACAGATACGCAGTATTTT
-,TRBV30,12,TRBJ2-1,-,CAWSLAKNEQFF,TGTGCCTGGAGTCTAGCGAAAAATGAGCAGTTCTTC
-,TRBV24-1,13,TRBJ2-7,-,CATRNRDSYEQYF,TGTGCCACCAGGAACAGAGATTCCTACGAGCAGTACTTC
-,TRBV6-2/TRBV6-3,15,TRBJ2-1,-,CASSISTSSYNEQFF,TGTGCCAGCAGTATTAGTACGAGCTCCTACAATGAGCAGTTCTTC
-,TRBV20-1,14,TRBJ2-7,TRBD2,CSASRPSGSYEQYF,TGCAGTGCTAGTCGTCCTAGCGGGTCCTACGAGCAGTACTTC
-,TRBV7-6,16,TRBJ1-5,TRBD1,CASSLVGDSSNQPQHF,TGTGCCAGCAGCTTAGTTGGGGACAGTAGCAATCAGCCCCAGCATTTT
-,TRBV27,12,TRBJ2-2,-,CASSPWTGELFF,TGTGCCAGCAGTCCCTGGACCGGGGAGCTGTTTTTT
-,TRBV5-1,16,TRBJ2-1,TRBD2,CASSSTSGRAMNEQFF,TGCGCCAGCAGCTCGACTAGCGGGAGGGCGATGAATGAGCAGTTCTTC
-,TRBV20-1,14,TRBJ1-2,-,CSASVQGTNYGYTF,TGCAGTGCTAGTGTGCAGGGTACTAACTATGGCTACACCTTC
-,TRBV7-2,15,TRBJ1-5,TRBD1,CASSMGQAYNQPQHF,TGTGCCAGCAGCATGGGACAGGCCTACAATCAGCCCCAGCATTTT
-,TRBV30,13,TRBJ2-1,-,CAAGITSYNEQFF,TGTGCCGCAGGGATAACCTCCTACAATGAGCAGTTCTTC
-,TRBV4-1,14,TRBJ2-3,-,CASSQDLAAATQYF,TGCGCCAGCAGCCAAGATTTGGCGGCAGCGACGCAGTATTTT
-,TRBV16,17,TRBJ2-3,TRBD2,CASSQFAREGRSDTQYF,TGTGCCAGCAGCCAATTTGCGAGGGAGGGCCGATCAGATACGCAGTATTTT
-,TRBV28,13,TRBJ2-7,-,CASSSGLFYEQYF,TGTGCCAGCAGTTCTGGACTCTTCTACGAGCAGTACTTC
-,TRBV6-1,13,TRBJ1-1,-,CASSDTGPTEAFF,TGTGCCAGCAGTGATACAGGTCCCACTGAAGCTTTCTTT
once,TRBV4-2,18,TRBJ2-1,TRBD2,CASSQTSPGLAVYNEQFF,TGTGCCAGCAGCCAGACCAGTCCGGGACTAGCGGTCTACAATGAGCAGTTCTTC
-,TRBV29-1,11,TRBJ2-7,-,CSVRTVDEQYF,TGCAGCGTCCGGACAGTCGACGAGCAGTACTTC
-,TRBV5-6,15,TRBJ2-2,-,CASSLVGQNTGELFF,TGTGCCAGCAGCTTGGTGGGACAAAACACCGGGGAGCTGTTTTTT